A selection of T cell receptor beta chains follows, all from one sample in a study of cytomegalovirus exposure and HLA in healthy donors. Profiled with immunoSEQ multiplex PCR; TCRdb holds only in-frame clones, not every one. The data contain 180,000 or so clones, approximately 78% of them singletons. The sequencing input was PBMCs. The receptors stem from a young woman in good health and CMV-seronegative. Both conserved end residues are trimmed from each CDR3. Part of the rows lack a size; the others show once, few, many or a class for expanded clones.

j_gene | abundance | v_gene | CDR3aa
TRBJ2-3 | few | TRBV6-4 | ASSDGEDTDTQY
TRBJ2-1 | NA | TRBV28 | ASSSVAGYSYNEQF
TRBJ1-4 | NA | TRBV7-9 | ASSLDYISEKLF
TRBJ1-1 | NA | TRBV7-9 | ASSPGDRLNTEAF
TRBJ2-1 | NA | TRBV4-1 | ASSQASGTDYNEQF
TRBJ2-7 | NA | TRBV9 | ASSFGTSGTYEQY
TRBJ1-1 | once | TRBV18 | ASSPLVGTGVTEAF
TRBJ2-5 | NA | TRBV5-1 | ASSFAGETQY
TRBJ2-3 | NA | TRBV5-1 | ASSRGISGRADTDTQY
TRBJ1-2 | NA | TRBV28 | ASSLMRGYT
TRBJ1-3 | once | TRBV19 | ASSIVSSGNTIY
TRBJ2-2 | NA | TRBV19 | ASSQGTNTGELF
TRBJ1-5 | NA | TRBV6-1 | ASSEARNQPQH
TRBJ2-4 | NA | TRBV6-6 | ASSSPGGATKNIQY
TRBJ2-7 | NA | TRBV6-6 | ASSYSPPTGFPEQY
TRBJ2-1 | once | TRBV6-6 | ASSSRDRDGEQF
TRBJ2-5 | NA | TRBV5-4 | ASSQSGRVDIETQY
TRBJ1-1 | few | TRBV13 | ASSLSVSGTEAF
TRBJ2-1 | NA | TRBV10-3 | AISDGGLQYNEQF
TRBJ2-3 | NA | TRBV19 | ASSMEITDTQY
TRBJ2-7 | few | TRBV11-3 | ASSSIGGAYEQY
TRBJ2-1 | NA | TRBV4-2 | ASSPAGADNEQF
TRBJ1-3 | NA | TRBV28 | ASSMRGEGAGNTIY
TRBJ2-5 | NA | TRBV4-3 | ASSQDWQFQETQY
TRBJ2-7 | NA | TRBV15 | ATSPGLAGGYEQY
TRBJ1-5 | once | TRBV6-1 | ASSPAGLSNQPQH
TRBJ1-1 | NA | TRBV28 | ASRPPGGWGTEAF
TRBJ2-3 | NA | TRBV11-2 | ASSPSSGRRTDTQY
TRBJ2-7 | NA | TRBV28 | ASRDNYEQY
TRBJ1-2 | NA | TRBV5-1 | ASNRDRDYGYT
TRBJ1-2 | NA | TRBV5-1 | ASSVRDRVYGYT
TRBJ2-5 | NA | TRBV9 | ASSVGPYTSGQETQY
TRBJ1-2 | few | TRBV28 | ASRRSGGLNYGYT
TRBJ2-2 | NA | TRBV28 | ASRPAQGDTGELF
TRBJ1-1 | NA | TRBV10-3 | AIRPDGGNTEAF
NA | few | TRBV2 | ASSSRGGGYEQY
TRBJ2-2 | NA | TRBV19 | ASQRGQDPWNTGELF
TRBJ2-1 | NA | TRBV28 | ASSNLGTSGSYNEQF
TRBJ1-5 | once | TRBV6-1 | ATRSGVQVNQPQH
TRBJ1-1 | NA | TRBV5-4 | ASSSPDRFLNTEAF
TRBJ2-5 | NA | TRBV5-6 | ASSSPRAGVLETQY
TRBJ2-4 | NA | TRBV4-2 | ASSQGLAGDRAKNIQY